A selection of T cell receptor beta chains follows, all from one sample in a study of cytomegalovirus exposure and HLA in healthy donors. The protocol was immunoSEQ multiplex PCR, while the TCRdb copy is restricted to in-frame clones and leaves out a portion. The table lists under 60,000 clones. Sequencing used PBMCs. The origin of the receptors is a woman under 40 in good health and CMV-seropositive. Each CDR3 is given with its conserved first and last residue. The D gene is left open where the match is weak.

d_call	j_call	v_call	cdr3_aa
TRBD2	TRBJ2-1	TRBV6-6	CASRNSGLAGNNEQFF
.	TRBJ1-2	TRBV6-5	CASSYRENYGYTF
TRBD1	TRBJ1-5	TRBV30	CAWNPGQGHNQPQHF
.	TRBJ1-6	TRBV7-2	CASSLARNQNSPLHF
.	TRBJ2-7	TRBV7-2	CASSLAWTTVYEQYF
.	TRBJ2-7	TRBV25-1	CASSPIGLPPEQYF
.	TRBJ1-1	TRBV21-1	CASSVDRGLYTEAFF
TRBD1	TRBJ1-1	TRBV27	CASSKGQGTEAFF
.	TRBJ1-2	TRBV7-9	CASSLVRGLGGYTF
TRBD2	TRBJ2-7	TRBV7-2	CASSPSTAGVEQYF
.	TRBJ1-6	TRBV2	CASSETGREDSPLHF
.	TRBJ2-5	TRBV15	CATSRDRVVRGETQYF
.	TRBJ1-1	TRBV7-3	CASSLAGGAGTEAFF
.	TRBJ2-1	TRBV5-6	CASSLYAGALWSYNEQFF
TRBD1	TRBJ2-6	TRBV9	CASSVGTGAWTGANVLTF
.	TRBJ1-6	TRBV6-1	CASVRQGQYSPLHF
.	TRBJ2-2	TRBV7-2	CASSYDTNTGELFF
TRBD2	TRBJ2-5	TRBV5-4	CASSLELAGAGTQYF
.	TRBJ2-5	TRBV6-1	CASSGSGNQETQYF
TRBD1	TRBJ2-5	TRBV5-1	CASSLLQGALETQYF
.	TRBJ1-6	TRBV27	CASSWGAGTYNSPLHF
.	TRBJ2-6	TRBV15	CATSRGASSGANVLTF
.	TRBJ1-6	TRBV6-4	CASSDEAWNSPLHF
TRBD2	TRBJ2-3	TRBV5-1	CASTFAGLAQDTQYF
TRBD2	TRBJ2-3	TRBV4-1	CASSQQTSGNADTQYF
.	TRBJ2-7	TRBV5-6	CASSLAGTIHNEQYF
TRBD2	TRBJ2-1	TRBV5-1	CASSFGPGLAGYNEQFF
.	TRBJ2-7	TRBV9	CASSVGQGAGLAGGRGEQYF
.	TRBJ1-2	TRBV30	CAWSEGTIDHGYTF
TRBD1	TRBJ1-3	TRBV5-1	CASSLRGYGNTIYF
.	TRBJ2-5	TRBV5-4	CASSSGETQYF
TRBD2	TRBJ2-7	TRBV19	CASSIAAGATYEQYF
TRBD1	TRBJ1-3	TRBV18	CASSGGQGTGNTIYF
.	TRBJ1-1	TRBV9	CASSVDTMNTEAFF
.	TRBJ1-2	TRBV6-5	CASSSIVRDGYTF
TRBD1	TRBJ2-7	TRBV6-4	CASSPVQGAGEQYF
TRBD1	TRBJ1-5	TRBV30	CAWRTGGNQPQHF
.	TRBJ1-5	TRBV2	CASSGRALNQPQHF
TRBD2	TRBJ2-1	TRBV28	CASRFGVRGGLNEQFF
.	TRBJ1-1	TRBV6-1	CASRLMNTEAFF
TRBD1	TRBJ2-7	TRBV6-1	CASSEALQGQIALSYEQYF
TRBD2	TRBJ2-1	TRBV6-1	CASRASGSFNEQFF
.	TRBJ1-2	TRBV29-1	CSVGGEGGYTF
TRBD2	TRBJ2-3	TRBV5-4	CASSPLGLAGVRTDTQYF
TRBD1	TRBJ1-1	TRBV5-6	CASSMGQGGAEAFF
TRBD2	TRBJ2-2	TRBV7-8	CASRTSGFTGELFF
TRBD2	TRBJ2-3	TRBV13	CASSKPLAGLGTDTQYF
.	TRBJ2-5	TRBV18	CASSPSLGAQETQYF
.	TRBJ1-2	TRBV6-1	CASSESGRGGYTF
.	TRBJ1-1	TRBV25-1	CASSEYFPRDTNTEAFF
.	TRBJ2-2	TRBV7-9	CASSFYTGELFF
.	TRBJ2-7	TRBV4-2	CASSQVRQGEQYF
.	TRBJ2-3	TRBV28	CASSTPGKTDTQYF
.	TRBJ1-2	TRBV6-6	CASSVELRNGYTF
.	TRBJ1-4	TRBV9	CASSASGQPNEKLFF
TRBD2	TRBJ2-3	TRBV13	CASSLRLAEGVDTQYF
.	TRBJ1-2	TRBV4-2	CATRDFNYGYTF
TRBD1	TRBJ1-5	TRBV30	CAWSPGQGGQPQHF
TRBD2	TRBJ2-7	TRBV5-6	CASRRLAGAPLQYF
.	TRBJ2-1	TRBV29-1	CSVADRQYGGYNEQFF